These T cell receptor beta chains were read from a single sample in a study of blood T cell repertoires in COVID-19. Some clones are missing from TCRdb's copy, which holds only in-frame ones; the method was immunoSEQ multiplex PCR. The sample has 300,000 to 400,000 clones, 75% to 90% seen once; the top ten hold under 6.5%. Source material: peripheral blood. The receptors derive from a woman aged 45-59 years with COVID-19, enrolled during active disease. The conserved cysteine and the conserved F or W are not part of the CDR3 here. Fields, in order: V gene, J gene, CDR3 protein.

>TRBV27|TRBJ2-2
ASSSRQPRNTGELF
>TRBV5-6|TRBJ1-6
ASSLISGGYNSPLH
>TRBV25-1|TRBJ1-2
ASSGGQGTVLNYGYT
>TRBV10-1|TRBJ2-2
ASGRQAGELF
>TRBV5-1|TRBJ2-7
ASSQQGAPNEQY
>TRBV7-2|TRBJ2-5
ASSPRQGGSETQY
>TRBV30|TRBJ1-1
AWRAQVLIEAF
>TRBV9|TRBJ2-1
ASSVLDSVRGEQF
>TRBV7-2|TRBJ2-7
ASSYPTSGSWGLEQY
>TRBV27|TRBJ2-7
ASIKWGQGGYEQY
>TRBV6-5|TRBJ1-4
ASSYGQGANEKLF
>TRBV12-3/TRBV12-4|TRBJ1-3
ASSRVPGNTIY
>TRBV7-8|TRBJ2-1
ASSLAGTGNAF
>TRBV5-1|TRBJ2-2
ASSLTSGLNTGELF
>TRBV4-2|TRBJ1-1
ASSQDGGGSTEAF
>TRBV25-1|TRBJ2-2
ASSEFIAAGGGTGELF
>TRBV5-4|TRBJ1-1
ASSAYRNPEAF
>TRBV4-2|TRBJ1-5
ASSQDRGGGNQPQH
>TRBV6-6|TRBJ2-1
ASSPHRLAGSYNEQF
>TRBV5-1|TRBJ1-5
ASSETGAGQPQH
>TRBV3-1/TRBV3-2|TRBJ1-1
ASSNRGLNTEAF